The 25 T cell receptor beta chains presented below share a single source sample, sequenced in a study of CD8 T cells in Susac syndrome. cDNA came from approximately 0.5 to 1 ug RNA primed by random hexamers. MiXCR, run by TCRdb on the immunoSEQ multiplex PCR reads, gives a single entry per CDR3 protein. The table has 150,000 to 200,000 distinct CDR3 sequences, approximately 94% seen once. The sample taken for sequencing was CD4+ T cells from PBMCs. These receptors were obtained from a human donor with multiple sclerosis.

The chain recombines TRBV24-1 with TRBJ2-6; D may be TRBD2 (6 bases). CDR3 length: 15 amino acids. Trimming shortened V by 5 bases and J by 4 bases, and 11 bases separated the two germline ends. Germline CDR1 reads KGHDR; CDR2 reads SFDVKD. The CDR3 sequence is CATSAPGAGANVLTF. In DNA form, the CDR3 reads TGTGCCACCAGTGCCCCGGGAGCCGGGGCCAACGTCCTGACTTTC.

The CDR3 region has the DNA TGTGCCAGCAGCTCCGGACTAGCGGCGTCCGAGCAGTACTTC. This codes for CASSSGLAASEQYF. The chain employs TRBV7-3 and TRBJ2-7; 10 nucleotides line up with TRBD2. CDR3 length: 14 residues. Trimming took 4 bases from V and 6 from J; bases not matched to a gene: 6. Germline lookup yields CDR1 SGHTA and CDR2 FQGTGA.

This clonotype has a single count. The gene calls are TRBV3-1 and TRBJ1-3; no definite D call. Trimming left V 2 bases short and J 0 bases short, with 11 bases between. From germline, CDR1 is LGHDT and CDR2 YNNKEL (reference sequence). This CDR3 contains 16 residues. The CDR3 DNA reads as TGTGCCAGCAGCCAACTTCAGCTGAACTCTGGAAACACCATATATTTT. It is translated as CASSQLQLNSGNTIYF.

The chain employs TRBV19 and TRBJ1-5; 7 bases match TRBD1. Germline CDR1 LNHDA, CDR2 SQIVND (reference sequence). This CDR3 contains 14 residues. Trimming cost V 8 bases and J 6 bases; bases outside gene matches: 10. The CDR3 spells CASDSGDSGQPQHF. CDR3 nucleotides: TGTGCCAGTGACTCGGGGGACAGCGGTCAGCCCCAGCATTTT.

V is TRBV14 and J is TRBJ2-2; tentatively, D is TRBD2 (6 bases). CDR3 size: 15 residues. The V gene's germline CDR1 is SGHDN and CDR2 FVKESK. With 4 bases removed from V and 3 bases from J, the gap between germline ends came to 12 bases. CDR3 DNA sequence: TGTGCCAGCAGCCGGGACTTAACCTACACCGGGGAGCTGTTTTTT. This encodes CASSRDLTYTGELFF.

This chain joins TRBV5-1 and TRBJ2-2; 12 bases are a match to TRBD2. With 0 bases clipped from V and 4 bases from J, the junction kept 4 bases outside the gene matches. Germline CDR1 reads SGHRS; CDR2 reads YFSETQ. The CDR3 consists of 17 residues. CDR3 sequence: CASSLARLAGVTGELFF. CDR3 DNA: TGCGCCAGCAGCTTGGCGAGACTAGCGGGGGTCACCGGGGAGCTGTTTTTT.

This rearrangement joins TRBV29-1 to TRBJ2-1, with D perhaps TRBD2 (6 bases). The CDR3 runs 11 residues. Germline assignment: CDR1 SQVTM and CDR2 ANQGSEA. The germline V and J ends were trimmed by 7 bases and 8 bases, with 12 bases remaining between them. The CDR3 sequence is CSGGEGHEQFF. CDR3 bases: TGCAGCGGGGGGGAAGGGCATGAGCAGTTCTTC.

There are a few counts of this clonotype. The V call is TRBV7-3, the J call TRBJ1-5, with 7 bases aligning to TRBD1. The CDR3 consists of 13 residues. V was clipped by 3 bases and J by 4 bases; unmatched bases: 0. Looked up from germline, CDR1 is SGHTA and CDR2 is FQGTGA. The chain's CDR3 is CASSLGQNQPQHF. The CDR3, as DNA: TGTGCCAGCAGCTTGGGACAGAATCAGCCCCAGCATTTT.

The rearrangement joins TRBV5-6 to TRBJ1-1, with TRBD1 identical over 12 bases. CDR1 and CDR2 from the germline V gene are SGHDT and YYEEEE. This CDR3 comprises 13 residues. Trimming took 2 bases from V and 10 from J; bases not matched to a gene: 3. The CDR3 here is CASSFLGQGAAFF. CDR3 DNA: TGTGCCAGCAGCTTTTTGGGACAGGGGGCAGCTTTCTTT.

This clonotype came up once. The V call is TRBV28, the J call TRBJ2-7; 11 nucleotides match TRBD2. The germline gives CDR1 MDHEN, CDR2 SYDVKM. There are 15 residues in the CDR3. The trim removed 3 bases at V and 6 bases at J, leaving 7 bases unmatched. The CDR3 loop reads CASSFSGRGLGEQYF. The CDR3 region has the DNA TGTGCCAGCAGTTTTAGCGGGAGGGGCTTAGGCGAGCAGTACTTC.

The chain uses TRBV6-6 and TRBJ1-2; 7 nucleotides agree with TRBD1. After removal of 2 bases from V and 4 bases from J, the junction contained 7 bases not matched to a gene. Germline loops: CDR1 MNHNY, CDR2 SVGAGI (reference sequence). CDR3 length: 15 residues. The CDR3 spells CASSYDRAGGYGYTF. The CDR3 bases are TGTGCCAGCAGTTACGACAGGGCGGGGGGCTATGGCTACACCTTC.

The table lists this clonotype with a count of one. This sequence joins TRBV7-9 and TRBJ1-1; 7 bases fit TRBD1. CDR3 length: 15 residues. The V gene end was trimmed by 5 bases and the J gene end by 0 bases; junction bases not matched to a gene: 6. Germline values: CDR1 SEHNR, CDR2 FQNEAQ (reference sequence). CDR3 sequence: CASSVGQLMNTEAFF. In DNA form, the CDR3 reads TGTGCCAGCAGCGTGGGACAGCTGATGAACACTGAAGCTTTCTTT.

J is TRBJ2-4 and V is TRBV3-1; 8 bases align to TRBD1. Unmatched junction bases numbered 9, after V lost 4 bases and J lost 7 bases. The germline V gene has CDR1 LGHDT and CDR2 YNNKEL (reference sequence). The CDR3 has 15 amino acids. Written as DNA, the CDR3 is TGTGCCAGCAGCCCTCGTCAGGGGGCAGGGAACATTCAGTACTTC. Residues: CASSPRQGAGNIQYF.

The chain recombines TRBV29-1 with TRBJ2-5; TRBD2 agrees at 7 bases. V was pared by 6 bases and J by 4 bases, with 8 bases of the junction left unmatched. The CDR3 loop spans 13 amino acids. Germline V lookup: CDR1 SQVTM, CDR2 ANQGSEA. CDR3 loop: CSVNKASGETQYF. CDR3 bases: TGCAGCGTGAACAAGGCTAGCGGAGAGACCCAGTACTTC.

This chain uses TRBV27 with TRBJ1-5, with 9 bases aligning to TRBD1. CDR3 length equals 16 residues. The germline gives CDR1 MNHEY, CDR2 SMNVEV (reference sequence). The trim removed 2 bases at V and 5 bases at J, leaving 7 bases unmatched. The CDR3 DNA sequence: TGTGCCAGCAGTTTAGGTAGCGGGACAGGGTATCAGCCCCAGCATTTT. Protein sequence: CASSLGSGTGYQPQHF.

This clonotype came up once. The chain combines TRBV30 with TRBJ2-5, with D unresolved. Germline CDR1 reads GTSNPN; CDR2 reads SVGIG (reference sequence). The CDR3 is 12 amino acids. The V end was cut by 2 bases, the J end by 5 bases, with 9 bases between. CDR3 amino acids: CAWSRLGETQYF. CDR3 coding DNA: TGTGCCTGGAGTAGGTTGGGGGAGACCCAGTACTTC.

The chain is built from TRBV30 and TRBJ1-2; D not certain. V shed 4 bases and J shed 4 bases, with 13 bases lying between them. The germline CDR1 and CDR2 sequences are GTSNPN and SVGIG (reference sequence). This CDR3 spans 13 amino acids. CDR3 in amino acids: CAWTTREGYGYTF. CDR3 sequence (DNA): TGTGCCTGGACCACCCGGGAAGGCTATGGCTACACCTTC.

This chain links TRBV5-1 with TRBJ2-5, with a possible D match to TRBD2 (6 bases). Trimming cost V 0 bases and J 1 base, with 13 bases left between them. CDR1 SGHRS and CDR2 YFSETQ come from the germline V gene. CDR3 length: 16 amino acids. This chain's CDR3 is CASSLGNWDFQETQYF. Here the CDR3 DNA reads TGCGCCAGCAGCTTGGGGAACTGGGACTTCCAAGAGACCCAGTACTTC.

This clonotype was observed a few times. The chain links TRBV5-6 to TRBJ2-1, with 10 bases that match TRBD2. The CDR3 consists of 15 residues. Trimming at V came to 4 bases and at J to 2 bases, leaving 3 bases not matched to a gene. CDR1 and CDR2 (germline): SGHDT, YYEEEE. CDR3 region: CASSPSGRAYNEQFF. The CDR3 region has the DNA TGTGCCAGCAGCCCAAGCGGGAGGGCCTACAATGAGCAGTTCTTC.

This clonotype was recorded once. The chain is built from TRBV4-2 and TRBJ2-1; 8 bases are shared with TRBD2. V was pared by 4 bases and J by 8 bases, with 16 bases of the junction left unmatched. Germline V CDR1 and CDR2: LGHNA, YNFKEQ. This CDR3 is 17 amino acids long. The CDR3 DNA reads as TGTGCCAGCAGCCCCCGAGGCGGAGCGGGAGCTCGGGATGAGCAGTTCTTC. Translated: CASSPRGGAGARDEQFF.

In this sample, this clonotype turned up once. The chain combines TRBV7-9 with TRBJ2-1; the D call may be TRBD1 or TRBD2 (5 bases each). Germline V gives CDR1 SEHNR, CDR2 FQNEAQ (reference sequence). V gave up 3 bases and J gave up 7 bases, with 13 bases separating them. CDR3 length equals 14 residues. For the CDR3, the DNA is TGTGCCAGCAGCTTTAGTGGGTGGGGGAATGAGCAGTTCTTC. The encoded protein is CASSFSGWGNEQFF.

CDR3: CAISESSMNTEAFF. The DNA for the CDR3 is TGTGCCATCAGTGAGTCTTCAATGAACACTGAAGCTTTCTTT. This sequence joins TRBV10-3 and TRBJ1-1, with no clear D. The length of the CDR3 is 14 residues. V was cut by 0 bases and J by 0 bases, with 5 bases left in between. Germline CDR1 reads ENHRY; CDR2 reads SYGVKD.

The CDR3 is CASSPRGAGSTDTQYF. The CDR3 DNA reads TGTGCCAGCAGCCCCCGAGGGGCAGGATCAACAGATACGCAGTATTTT. The chain employs TRBV5-4 and TRBJ2-3; D may correspond to TRBD1 or TRBD2 (5 bases each). This CDR3 has 16 amino acids. V lost 4 bases and J lost 3, with 18 bases in between. Germline V gene sequence: CDR1 SGHNT, CDR2 YYREEE (reference sequence).

This chain links TRBV5-1 with TRBJ1-5; tentatively, D is TRBD1 (5 bases). The V end was cut by 0 bases, the J end by 9 bases, with 10 bases between. This CDR3 comprises 13 residues. CDR1 SGHRS and CDR2 YFSETQ come from the germline V gene. The CDR3 reads CASSLGSGLPQHF. The CDR3, as DNA: TGCGCCAGCAGCTTGGGTTCAGGGTTGCCCCAGCATTTT.

The J gene is TRBJ1-1, the V gene TRBV15, with TRBD1 as a possible D gene (6 bases). The germline CDR1 and CDR2 sequences are LNHNV and YYDKDF (reference sequence). V lost 1 base, J lost 4 bases, and 10 bases lay in between. The CDR3 loop spans 14 amino acids. The CDR3 sequence: CATSRATGFTEAFF. CDR3 DNA: TGTGCCACCAGCAGAGCGACAGGTTTCACTGAAGCTTTCTTT.